A selection of T cell receptor beta chains follows, all from one sample in a study of graft-versus-host responses after intestinal transplantation. These receptors are not linked to any known antigen. TCRdb's copy holds only in-frame clones and misses some; the assay was immunoSEQ multiplex PCR. The table has 40,000 to 55,000 clones, 84% seen once. The source was unstimulated CD4+ T cells sorted from spleen or lymph node cells, collected before transplant. Source of these receptors: a human donor who was the organ donor for an intestinal transplant. Both conserved end residues are part of each CDR3.

V,J,CDR3
TRBV30,TRBJ2-1,CAWRKKRAYGSSSNEQLF
TRBV5-1,TRBJ2-3,CASSLPGTDTQYF
TRBV11-2,TRBJ1-1,CASSLSRLLGEAFF
TRBV15,TRBJ2-5,CATSGSPAQETQYF
TRBV2,TRBJ2-2,CAGTRGSGELFF
TRBV30,TRBJ2-7,CAWSGSRQGAYEQYF
TRBV25-1,TRBJ1-1,CASSEWQGVTEAFF
TRBV5-5,TRBJ1-4,CASSWGSEKLFF
TRBV5-6,TRBJ2-1,CASSLDYPEQFF
TRBV27,TRBJ1-2,CASSLVQGYGYTF
TRBV10-1,TRBJ1-3,CASRSDSSSGNTIYF
TRBV5-4,TRBJ2-7,CASSRGLSYEQYF
TRBV10-3,TRBJ2-3,CATSGTGGTDTQYF
TRBV6-1,TRBJ1-2,CASRKPSGVYGYTF
TRBV5-5,TRBJ1-4,CASRQTVSISPTNEKLFF
TRBV7-2,TRBJ2-2,CASSFVSSNTGELFF
TRBV5-6,TRBJ1-2,CASTRRGTGAAGYTF
TRBV18,TRBJ2-1,CASSPPGSHTGAYNEQFF
TRBV6-5,TRBJ2-7,CASSGQGVHEQYF
TRBV5-6,TRBJ2-5,CASSWDRLQETQYF
TRBV5-1,TRBJ2-3,CASRARLAQGTDTQYF
TRBV27,TRBJ2-7,CASSLQGAKYEQYF
TRBV9,TRBJ2-5,CASSPRYLETQYF
TRBV4-3,TRBJ2-1,CASSQNQRAYNEQFF
TRBV19,TRBJ1-6,CASSIGTGVSGLNSPLHF
TRBV18,TRBJ2-1,CASSPRAFNEQFF
TRBV10-2,TRBJ2-7,CASIPGQGSYEQYF
TRBV29-1,TRBJ2-3,CSVASGGRDTQYF
TRBV4-3,TRBJ1-2,CASSQGQGFNYGYTF
TRBV6-5,TRBJ2-7,CASSVSRDHEQYF
TRBV6-5,TRBJ2-1,CASSRLAGINEQFF
TRBV21-1,TRBJ2-3,CASSKVNRGVNTDTQYF
TRBV7-2,TRBJ1-1,CASSSQGGTEAFF
TRBV6-1,TRBJ2-4,CASSEVGGAKNIQYF
TRBV5-6,TRBJ1-1,CASSLIRWRGNTEAFF
TRBV27,TRBJ2-3,CASSFAGVGTDTQYF
TRBV19,TRBJ1-1,CASSISPLEGLNTEAFF
TRBV11-3,TRBJ2-5,CASSRGGSYQETQYF